Listed below are T cell receptor beta chains from one sample, sequenced in a study of T cell responses to AZD1222 COVID-19 vaccine. Method: immunoSEQ multiplex PCR; TCRdb's copy keeps in-frame clones and lacks some. The data show approximately 120,000 clones, 70% to 90% seen once. The sequences come from peripheral blood, collected on day 0 of MenACWY control vaccination. These TCRs come from an adult in good health. Each CDR3 is given with its conserved first and last residue. A D gene is named only where the DNA matches it firmly. For some rows the clone size is stated as once, few or many, or as a class when expanded; others skip it.

cdr3_nt: TGTGCCAGCAGTACATTTTATAGCTCCTTAAACGGGTACGAGCAGTACTTC
cdr3_aa: CASSTFYSSLNGYEQYF
v_call: TRBV5-5
d_call: -
clone_size: -
j_call: TRBJ2-7

cdr3_nt: TGTGCCAGTAGGAGGGACAGTCATTTTGGAAACACCATATATTTT
cdr3_aa: CASRRDSHFGNTIYF
v_call: TRBV19
d_call: TRBD1
clone_size: few
j_call: TRBJ1-3

cdr3_nt: TGTGCCAGCTCACCATACAACACAGGGGAGGGAGAGACCCAGTACTTC
cdr3_aa: CASSPYNTGEGETQYF
v_call: TRBV18
d_call: -
clone_size: -
j_call: TRBJ2-5

cdr3_nt: TGTGCCAGCAGTTACGACGGGGGCCGCCGAAACACTGAAGCTTTCTTT
cdr3_aa: CASSYDGGRRNTEAFF
v_call: TRBV6-5
d_call: -
clone_size: -
j_call: TRBJ1-1

cdr3_nt: TGTGCCAGCGGGGGACAGGGGATTGAAGCTTTCTTT
cdr3_aa: CASGGQGIEAFF
v_call: TRBV28
d_call: TRBD1
clone_size: -
j_call: TRBJ1-1

cdr3_nt: TGTGCCAGCAGTTACTCTTCAGGGGGCTACAGTCAGCCCCAGCATTTT
cdr3_aa: CASSYSSGGYSQPQHF
v_call: TRBV6-5
d_call: TRBD1
clone_size: -
j_call: TRBJ1-5

cdr3_nt: TGTGCCAGCAGCACGACAGGACGCGGCTACACCTTC
cdr3_aa: CASSTTGRGYTF
v_call: TRBV5-6
d_call: -
clone_size: -
j_call: TRBJ1-2

cdr3_nt: TGTGCCAGCAGCTTTGAAGGGGTTGGTCAGCCCCAGCATTTT
cdr3_aa: CASSFEGVGQPQHF
v_call: TRBV5-5
d_call: -
clone_size: -
j_call: TRBJ1-5

cdr3_nt: TGTGCCAGCAGTGATCCACACACAGATACGCAGTATTTT
cdr3_aa: CASSDPHTDTQYF
v_call: TRBV2
d_call: -
clone_size: once
j_call: TRBJ2-3

cdr3_nt: TGTGCCAGCAGCCTCGGACTAGCGGGGGACCAAGAGACCCAGTACTTC
cdr3_aa: CASSLGLAGDQETQYF
v_call: TRBV11-3
d_call: TRBD2
clone_size: once
j_call: TRBJ2-5

cdr3_nt: TGTGCCAGCAGCCGCATCGGCCCGAGAAATTCACCCCTCCACTTT
cdr3_aa: CASSRIGPRNSPLHF
v_call: TRBV27
d_call: -
clone_size: -
j_call: TRBJ1-6

cdr3_nt: TGTGCCAGCAGTTACTCCGGGACAATCTACGAGCAGTACTTC
cdr3_aa: CASSYSGTIYEQYF
v_call: TRBV27
d_call: -
clone_size: once
j_call: TRBJ2-7

cdr3_nt: TGTGCCTGGAACCTCGTAGGGGGCTACACCTTC
cdr3_aa: CAWNLVGGYTF
v_call: TRBV30
d_call: -
clone_size: -
j_call: TRBJ1-2

cdr3_nt: TGTGCCAGCAGTGAAGGGGGGCCGGCCACTGAAGCTTTCTTT
cdr3_aa: CASSEGGPATEAFF
v_call: TRBV6-4
d_call: -
clone_size: -
j_call: TRBJ1-1

cdr3_nt: TGTGCCAGCAGCTTGAACCGGGGCGCGGACACTGAAGCTTTCTTT
cdr3_aa: CASSLNRGADTEAFF
v_call: TRBV5-4
d_call: -
clone_size: -
j_call: TRBJ1-1

cdr3_nt: TGTGCCAGCAGTGGGCCGGGGGAACAAGAAAACACCATATATTTT
cdr3_aa: CASSGPGEQENTIYF
v_call: TRBV28
d_call: -
clone_size: few
j_call: TRBJ1-3

cdr3_nt: TGTGCCAGCAGCCAAGTAAGGTTTCGTTCACCCCTCCACTTT
cdr3_aa: CASSQVRFRSPLHF
v_call: TRBV3-1/TRBV3-2
d_call: -
clone_size: -
j_call: TRBJ1-6

cdr3_nt: TGTGCCGGGACAGGGGTGGACTTAAACAATGAGCAGTTCTTC
cdr3_aa: CAGTGVDLNNEQFF
v_call: TRBV18
d_call: TRBD1
clone_size: -
j_call: TRBJ2-1

cdr3_nt: TGTGCCAGCCGGACTAGCCCCTCGGTCTACGAGCAGTACTTC
cdr3_aa: CASRTSPSVYEQYF
v_call: TRBV5-5
d_call: TRBD2
clone_size: -
j_call: TRBJ2-7

cdr3_nt: TGTGCCATCAGTGAGTCATGGCCCGGGAGCTCCTACGAGCAGTACTTC
cdr3_aa: CAISESWPGSSYEQYF
v_call: TRBV10-3
d_call: -
clone_size: -
j_call: TRBJ2-7

cdr3_nt: TGTGCCAGCAGTTTTGTGGGGGGCAACTATGGCTACACCTTC
cdr3_aa: CASSFVGGNYGYTF
v_call: TRBV28
d_call: -
clone_size: few
j_call: TRBJ1-2

cdr3_nt: TGTGCCAGCAGCCAACTCGGAAACACCATATATTTT
cdr3_aa: CASSQLGNTIYF
v_call: TRBV3-1/TRBV3-2
d_call: -
clone_size: -
j_call: TRBJ1-3

cdr3_nt: TGTGCCAGCAGTTTCGAGTTGAACACTGAAGCTTTCTTT
cdr3_aa: CASSFELNTEAFF
v_call: TRBV28
d_call: -
clone_size: -
j_call: TRBJ1-1

cdr3_nt: TGTGCCAGCAGCGTGAACCAGCGAGGGGGGGAGCGTGAGCAGTTCTTC
cdr3_aa: CASSVNQRGGEREQFF
v_call: TRBV9
d_call: -
clone_size: -
j_call: TRBJ2-1

cdr3_nt: TGCGCCAGCAGCCAGCTACTAGCGGGACAAGAGACCCAGTACTTC
cdr3_aa: CASSQLLAGQETQYF
v_call: TRBV5-1
d_call: TRBD2
clone_size: -
j_call: TRBJ2-5

cdr3_nt: TGTGCCAGCAGCTACAGCGACTACGAGCAGTACTTC
cdr3_aa: CASSYSDYEQYF
v_call: TRBV5-6
d_call: -
clone_size: once
j_call: TRBJ2-7

cdr3_nt: TGTGCCAGCAGCGGGTCCCCTAGCGCCAACAATGAGCAGTTCTTC
cdr3_aa: CASSGSPSANNEQFF
v_call: TRBV5-4
d_call: -
clone_size: -
j_call: TRBJ2-1

cdr3_nt: TGTGCCAGCAGTTTTACGGTTTCTCAGCCCCAGCATTTT
cdr3_aa: CASSFTVSQPQHF
v_call: TRBV28
d_call: -
clone_size: -
j_call: TRBJ1-5

cdr3_nt: TGTGCCATCAGCCAAACCGGGGAAAACGAAGCTTTCTTT
cdr3_aa: CAISQTGENEAFF
v_call: TRBV10-3
d_call: -
clone_size: once
j_call: TRBJ1-1

cdr3_nt: TGTGCCAGTAGTAGACCGCAATTAAATTCACCCCTCCACTTT
cdr3_aa: CASSRPQLNSPLHF
v_call: TRBV19
d_call: -
clone_size: -
j_call: TRBJ1-6

cdr3_nt: TGTGCCAGCAGCCCTACGTCGGGACAGCTGTTTTTT
cdr3_aa: CASSPTSGQLFF
v_call: TRBV7-9
d_call: TRBD1
clone_size: -
j_call: TRBJ1-4

cdr3_nt: TGCGCCAGCACCCCGGGAACCGGGACAGTAGCCTACGAGCAGTACTTC
cdr3_aa: CASTPGTGTVAYEQYF
v_call: TRBV5-1
d_call: TRBD1
clone_size: -
j_call: TRBJ2-7

cdr3_nt: TGTGCCAGCAGTTACTTGGGCGTTTCTGGTACCGGGGAGCTGTTTTTT
cdr3_aa: CASSYLGVSGTGELFF
v_call: TRBV6-2/TRBV6-3
d_call: -
clone_size: -
j_call: TRBJ2-2

cdr3_nt: TGCGCCAGCAGCCAGATAGTCCGGGACGGCGCCCTTTTTGGAAAACTGTTTTTT
cdr3_aa: CASSQIVRDGALFGKLFF
v_call: TRBV4-1
d_call: -
clone_size: -
j_call: TRBJ1-4

cdr3_nt: TGCGCCAGCAGCCCAAGGGCCTCGAACACCGGGGAGCTGTTTTTT
cdr3_aa: CASSPRASNTGELFF
v_call: TRBV4-1
d_call: -
clone_size: -
j_call: TRBJ2-2

cdr3_nt: TGTGCCAGCATGACGCCCTACGAGCAGTACTTC
cdr3_aa: CASMTPYEQYF
v_call: TRBV28
d_call: -
clone_size: -
j_call: TRBJ2-7